The 25 T cell receptor beta chains in this list originate from one sample, sequenced in a study of T-cell reconstitution after alpha-beta-depleted transplantation in children. A library of TCRbeta sequences, prepared with unique molecular identifiers, was generated. One entry per CDR3 protein results from TCRdb running MiXCR on the PCR reads. Seen here are some 590,000 distinct CDR3 sequences, about 10% observed once, and the top ten hold less than 5%. The sample in question was PBMCs from the stem cell graft donor, obtained from the stem cell graft. The receptors originated from a human donor who donated a stem cell graft to a child with acute myeloid leukemia.

In its sample, this clonotype was seen a few times. The V gene is TRBV5-4, the J gene TRBJ2-5; no reliable D call. Trimming removed 4 bases from V and 2 bases from J, with 12 bases in between. The CDR3 totals 14 residues. From germline, CDR1 is SGHNT and CDR2 YYREEE (reference sequence). The DNA of the CDR3 is TGTGCCAGCAGCAAAGACTCAACTCAAGAGACCCAGTACTTC. As protein: CASSKDSTQETQYF.

This clonotype has at least ten counts. The chain combines TRBV5-1 with TRBJ2-3, with 9 bases aligning to TRBD1. This CDR3 contains 17 residues. The ends lost 5 bases at V and 0 bases at J; junction bases unmatched: 10. CDR1 is SGHRS and CDR2 is YFSETQ in the germline V gene. The CDR3 loop is CASSRTTGGISTDTQYF. DNA for the CDR3: TGCGCCAGCAGTCGAACGACAGGGGGGATTAGCACAGATACGCAGTATTTT.

This clonotype has more than one count but fewer than ten. The chain employs TRBV5-1 and TRBJ2-7; TRBD2 matches 7 bases. The CDR3 extends over 14 amino acids. V shed 5 bases and J 6 bases; nucleotides not matched to a gene: 11. Looked up from germline, CDR1 is SGHRS and CDR2 is YFSETQ. CDR3 in amino acids: CASREGSSGGEQYF. The CDR3 bases are TGCGCCAGCAGAGAAGGGAGTTCGGGGGGCGAGCAGTACTTC.

The V call is TRBV6-5, the J call TRBJ2-1; 8 bases are shared with TRBD2. The CDR3 has 14 amino acids. The J segment lost 9 bases and the V segment lost 0 bases, leaving 4 bases of the junction unmatched. Per the germline V gene, CDR1 is MNHEY and CDR2 is SVGAGI. CDR3 protein: CASSYSGGASEQFF. CDR3 DNA: TGTGCCAGCAGTTACTCCGGGGGGGCGAGTGAGCAGTTCTTC.

The chain has TRBV6-2 or TRBV6-3 and TRBJ2-2; 11 positions match TRBD2. The CDR3 has 15 residues. Germline CDR1 MNHEY, CDR2 SVGEGT. Unmatched junction bases numbered 2, after V lost 4 bases and J lost 4 bases. The CDR3: CASSLLAGATGELFF. The CDR3 region has the DNA TGTGCCAGCAGTTTACTAGCGGGGGCCACCGGGGAGCTGTTTTTT.

The chain recombines TRBV12-3 or TRBV12-4 with TRBJ2-1; D uncertain. The V end was cut by 2 bases, the J end by 10 bases, with 6 bases between. The CDR3 is 11 residues long. CDR3 protein: CASSLLQEQFF. The DNA for the CDR3 is TGTGCCAGCAGTTTACTACAGGAGCAGTTCTTC.

This clonotype was seen a few times. The V call is TRBV28, the J call TRBJ1-5, with 8 positions matching TRBD1. Germline values: CDR1 MDHEN, CDR2 SYDVKM. The CDR3 runs to 14 residues. The J segment lost 2 bases and the V segment lost 7 bases, leaving 4 bases of the junction unmatched. CDR3 sequence: CASKTGQGNQPQHF. Here the CDR3 DNA reads TGTGCCAGCAAAACGGGACAGGGCAATCAGCCCCAGCATTTT.

The chain employs TRBV20-1 and TRBJ2-1; tentatively, D is TRBD2 (7 bases). The CDR3 is made up of 15 amino acids. Germline assignment: CDR1 DFQATT and CDR2 SNEGSKA (reference sequence). With 5 bases removed from V and 1 base from J, the gap between germline ends came to 15 bases. In DNA form, the CDR3 reads TGCAGTGCTGGGGGCCTAGCGGAGTCCTACAATGAGCAGTTCTTC. Protein sequence: CSAGGLAESYNEQFF.

This clonotype was observed many times. One end of the junction is discordant with germline, which a read error may explain. This chain links TRBV6-5 with TRBJ2-3; D may be TRBD2 (5 bases). Germline-derived CDR1 and CDR2 are MNHEY and SVGAGI. The CDR3 spans 13 residues. The CDR3 DNA is TGCGTTACCACTGGAGGTAGCACAGATACGCAGTATTTT. Translated: CVTTGGSTDTQYF.

This clonotype has a count of ten or more. The chain carries TRBV11-2 and TRBJ2-2; D may be TRBD1 or TRBD2 (5 bases each). V was trimmed by 7 bases and J by 1 base, leaving 16 bases between them. CDR1 and CDR2 from the germline V gene are SGHAT and FQNNGV. The CDR3 extends over 16 amino acids. This CDR3 reads CASTERGAMNTGELFF. As DNA, the CDR3 is TGTGCCAGCACCGAGCGAGGGGCGATGAACACCGGGGAGCTGTTTTTT.

This clonotype showed up just a few times. The genes are TRBV4-3 and TRBJ2-7; possibly TRBD1 or TRBD2 for D (5 bases each). The CDR3 loop spans 15 amino acids. Per the germline V gene, CDR1 is LGHNA and CDR2 is YSLEER. V shed 0 bases and J shed 3 bases, with 12 bases lying between them. The CDR3 sequence is CASSQDLAGSYEQYF. The DNA for the CDR3 is TGCGCCAGCAGCCAAGATTTGGCAGGGAGCTACGAGCAGTACTTC.

V gene TRBV20-1 combines with J gene TRBJ2-7; D is unresolved. Per the germline V gene, CDR1 is DFQATT and CDR2 is SNEGSKA (reference sequence). V shed 0 bases and J shed 4 bases, with 16 bases lying between them. CDR3 length: 15 amino acids. CDR3 region: CSARDALKPYYEQYF. Here the CDR3 DNA reads TGCAGTGCTAGAGATGCCCTAAAACCCTATTACGAGCAGTACTTC.

A few counts support this clonotype. The V gene is TRBV7-2, the J gene TRBJ2-1, with 8 nucleotides matching TRBD2. Trimming at V came to 5 bases and at J to 15 bases, leaving 9 bases not matched to a gene. Germline V gene data show CDR1 as SGHTA and CDR2 as FQGNSA. This CDR3 has 12 amino acids. In DNA form, the CDR3 reads TGTGCCAGCAGCGCCCTCGGGACTAGTGGGTTCTTC. It encodes CASSALGTSGFF.

This sequence joins TRBV9 and TRBJ2-3; 11 bases fit TRBD2. This CDR3 has 17 amino acids. Trimming took 4 bases from V and 1 from J; bases not matched to a gene: 8. Looked up from germline, CDR1 is SGDLS and CDR2 is YYNGEE. Here the CDR3 DNA reads TGTGCCAGCAGCCTAATAGCGGGAGGGCCGGGCACAGATACGCAGTATTTT. It specifies CASSLIAGGPGTDTQYF.

In its sample, this clonotype was seen many times. The V and J genes are TRBV29-1 and TRBJ2-3; TRBD1 is a possible D gene (6 bases). The CDR3 consists of 13 residues. Trimming pared 5 bases from V and 2 bases from J, leaving 11 bases between. From germline, CDR1 is SQVTM and CDR2 ANQGSEA. The CDR3 nucleotides are TGCAGCGTTCAGGGGAAAAACACAGATACGCAGTATTTT. Protein: CSVQGKNTDTQYF.

DNA for the CDR3: TGTGCCAGGAGCCCCGGGCCCCTCTACGAGCAGTACTTC. As protein: CARSPGPLYEQYF. V is TRBV5-3 and J is TRBJ2-7; D gene uncertain. TRBV5-3 is an ORF for which the function is uncertain. The CDR3 covers 13 residues. V was pared by 8 bases and J by 3 bases, with 15 bases between.

This rearrangement joins TRBV28 to TRBJ2-7, with 12 positions matching TRBD2. Germline trimming cut 5 bases from V and 0 bases from J; bases unmatched to any gene: 8. Per germline, CDR1 MDHEN and CDR2 SYDVKM. The CDR3 totals 17 residues. CDR3 DNA sequence: TGTGCCAGCAGTCCGTCTTCGACTAGCGGGGGCTCCTACGAGCAGTACTTC. This gives the protein CASSPSSTSGGSYEQYF.

This clonotype was recorded at least ten times. In nucleotides, the CDR3 is TGTGCCAGCAGCCCGGGCAGGGATGAGCAGTTCTTC. Protein sequence: CASSPGRDEQFF. This sequence joins TRBV7-9 and TRBJ2-1, with D perhaps TRBD1 (5 bases). Trimming left V 5 bases short and J 8 bases short, with 10 bases between. The CDR3 has 12 residues. Per the germline V gene, CDR1 is SEHNR and CDR2 is FQNEAQ (reference sequence).

The sample holds many counts of this clonotype. The V and J genes are TRBV7-2 and TRBJ2-7; TRBD2 aligns across 9 bases. The CDR3 has 16 amino acids. Germline V CDR1 and CDR2: SGHTA, FQGNSA. Trimming removed 3 bases from V and 8 bases from J; junction bases left unmatched: 14. The CDR3 protein is CASSFSGSGPSVKQYF. For the CDR3, the DNA is TGTGCCAGCAGCTTTAGCGGGAGTGGACCATCGGTTAAGCAGTACTTC.

This clonotype occurred a few times. The V call is TRBV28, the J call TRBJ1-5, with D hard to call. The CDR3 sequence is 15 residues long. V lost 2 bases and J 2 bases, leaving 10 bases between the germline ends. Germline assignment: CDR1 MDHEN and CDR2 SYDVKM. The CDR3 DNA sequence: TGTGCCAGCAGTTTACGGTGGGGTGGCAATCAGCCCCAGCATTTT. Protein product: CASSLRWGGNQPQHF.

The CDR3, as DNA: TGTGCCAGCAGTGGACTTGCTGCAGATACGCAGTATTTT. It yields the protein CASSGLAADTQYF. The genes are TRBV2 and TRBJ2-3; D is unresolved. From germline, CDR1 is SNHLY and CDR2 FYNNEI. V was cut by 4 bases and J by 4 bases, with 9 bases left in between. This CDR3 contains 13 residues.

In this sample, this clonotype turned up many times. The rearrangement links TRBV29-1 to TRBJ2-1; possibly TRBD1 for D (5 bases). Trimming removed 8 bases at V and 4 bases at J, with 21 bases between. Germline CDR1 reads SQVTM; CDR2 reads ANQGSEA. CDR3 size: 15 residues. The CDR3 sequence is CSIPLRGGKYNEQFF. Written as DNA, the CDR3 is TGCAGCATCCCCCTTAGGGGCGGAAAGTACAATGAGCAGTTCTTC.

There are many counts of this clonotype. The chain links TRBV20-1 to TRBJ1-1; D call uncertain. CDR3 length: 14 residues. Germline V gene lookup returns CDR1 DFQATT and CDR2 SNEGSKA (reference sequence). Trimming left V 0 bases short and J 1 base short, with 9 bases between. The CDR3 bases are TGCAGTGCTAGAGATAGGGTGGGGAACACTGAAGCTTTCTTT. Residues: CSARDRVGNTEAFF.

This clonotype was picked up many times. The genes are TRBV5-6 and TRBJ2-7, with 8 bases matching TRBD1. The CDR3 loop spans 14 amino acids. V shed 2 bases, J shed 1 base, and the junction held 2 bases outside the gene matches. Germline-derived CDR1 and CDR2 are SGHDT and YYEEEE. In nucleotides, the CDR3 is TGTGCCAGCAGCTTTACAGGGGGGTCCTACGAGCAGTACTTC. It codes for CASSFTGGSYEQYF.

As DNA, the CDR3 is TGTGCCAGCAGTTTTTTTCAGGGGGGCACTGAAGCTTTCTTT. Translating it yields CASSFFQGGTEAFF. V is TRBV27 and J is TRBJ1-1; 7 bases align to TRBD1. The germline V gene has CDR1 MNHEY and CDR2 SMNVEV (reference sequence). V shed 3 bases and J 4 bases; nucleotides not matched to a gene: 5. This CDR3 region has 14 residues.